Shown below are 8 T cell receptor beta chains from a single sample sequenced in a study of T-cell memory formation after mild COVID-19. TCRdb analysed the 5' RACE reads with MiXCR anew, one entry per CDR3 protein. This table holds 550,000 to 650,000 distinct CDR3 sequences, roughly a sixth found once. The sample taken for sequencing was PBMCs or a T cell subset sorted from them (not recorded which). These receptors originate from an adult woman who had mild COVID-19 (a few samples of this study predate the infection). Cell type and time point are not known.

In its sample, this clonotype was seen a few times. This chain links TRBV5-4 with TRBJ2-3; 7 nucleotides align to TRBD2. V shed 6 bases and J 0 bases; nucleotides not matched to a gene: 10. The CDR3 is 16 residues long. Germline V gene data show CDR1 as SGHNT and CDR2 as YYREEE (reference sequence). CDR3: CASTAGTRPSTDTQYF. For the CDR3, the DNA is TGTGCCAGCACAGCGGGAACCAGACCTAGCACAGATACGCAGTATTTT.

The chain has TRBV14 and TRBJ2-1; D is tentatively TRBD1 or TRBD2 (5 bases each). V lost 1 base and J 8 bases, leaving 21 bases between the germline ends. Germline CDR1 SGHDN, CDR2 FVKESK. The CDR3 length is 17 residues. As DNA, the CDR3 is TGTGCCAGCAGCCAAGTCCGCCGGTACGGATGGGACGATGAGCAGTTCTTC. Its translation: CASSQVRRYGWDDEQFF.

V usage is TRBV30 and J usage is TRBJ2-4, with D perhaps matching TRBD1 or TRBD2 (5 bases each). This CDR3 is 18 amino acids long. From germline, CDR1 is GTSNPN and CDR2 SVGIG (reference sequence). V lost 1 base and J 5 bases, leaving 24 bases between the germline ends. The CDR3 reads CAWSGRTGRPKGQNIQYF. CDR3 bases: TGTGCCTGGAGTGGACGGACGGGACGACCGAAGGGTCAAAACATTCAGTACTTC.

The genes are TRBV7-9 and TRBJ2-1; perhaps TRBD1 as D (6 bases). The CDR3 length is 13 residues. V lost 6 bases and J 6 bases, leaving 12 bases between the germline ends. The germline CDR1 and CDR2 sequences are SEHNR and FQNEAQ (reference sequence). The CDR3 sequence: CASSRTGSNEQFF. Here the CDR3 DNA reads TGTGCCAGCAGTCGTACAGGGTCCAATGAGCAGTTCTTC. The variable domain in full, completed from reference TRBV7-9 and TRBJ2-1, reads DTGVSQNPRHKITKRGQNVTFRCDPISEHNRLYWYRQTLGQGPEFLTYFQNEAQLEKSRLLSDRFSAERPKGSFSTLEIQRTEQGDSAMYLCASSRTGSNEQFFGPGTRLTVL.

The rearrangement uses TRBV29-1 and TRBJ2-5; TRBD2 matches 8 bases. Trimming took 5 bases from V and 5 from J; bases not matched to a gene: 10. In germline, CDR1 is SQVTM, CDR2 ANQGSEA. The CDR3 covers 14 residues. CDR3 bases: TGCAGCGTTTCGAGCCCGGGAGGGGGGGAGACCCAGTACTTC. It yields the protein CSVSSPGGGETQYF.

This clonotype was seen a handful of times. The chain uses TRBV12-3 or TRBV12-4 and TRBJ2-7, with D hard to call. The ends were cut back, 2 bases at V and 6 bases at J, with 14 bases in the middle. CDR3 size: 14 residues. Written as DNA, the CDR3 is TGTGCCAGCAGTTTACAGGTGGGGTTGGGCGAGCAGTACTTC. Residues: CASSLQVGLGEQYF.

V is TRBV6-5 and J is TRBJ1-1, with a weak D call TRBD1 (5 bases). The length of the CDR3 is 13 residues. Germline V gene sequence: CDR1 MNHEY, CDR2 SVGAGI. With 2 bases removed from V and 3 bases from J, the gap between germline ends came to 7 bases. The CDR3 here is CASSYRRDTEAFF. The CDR3 region has the DNA TGTGCCAGCAGTTACCGCAGGGACACTGAAGCTTTCTTT.

J is TRBJ1-1 and V is TRBV10-3; D is perhaps TRBD1 (5 bases). CDR3 size: 13 residues. The V gene lost 10 bases and the J gene lost 5 bases, with 17 bases spanning the gap. The germline V gene has CDR1 ENHRY and CDR2 SYGVKD. The CDR3 bases are TGTGCCACCCACGACAGCATGAGAACTGAAGCTTTCTTT. It is translated as CATHDSMRTEAFF.